This T cell receptor (beta chain) is from a study of T cells in Graves' hyperthyroidism and ophthalmopathy. Study observations and caveats: Ophthalmopathy and stable hyperthyroidism were told apart by a 13 V-J model. Most thyroid clonotypes with frequency above 0.001 were detected in blood.

TCR beta CDR3 sequences were amplified from RNA transcripts. RT-PCR in the first round (using the HTBI primer set) targeted the TCR CDR3. From the multiplex PCR reads, TCRdb called clonotypes with MiXCR, one entry per CDR3 protein. The sample has hundreds of thousands of distinct CDR3 sequences, around 13% seen once. Trimming cost V 3 bases and J 6 bases; bases outside gene matches: 2. Germline-derived CDR1 and CDR2 are MDHEN and SYDVKM. The length of the CDR3 is 13 residues. This clonotype was observed a handful of times. Its antigen is currently unknown. Uncontrolled infections, other autoimmune diseases, pregnancy or lactation led to exclusion of patients. PBMCs were sourced from less than 12 ml fresh peripheral blood.

Sequences were obtained from blood. This sequence was found in a woman between 50 and 59 years old with Graves' ophthalmopathy. The rearrangement links TRBV28 to TRBJ1-5, with 7 bases fitting TRBD1. The CDR3: CASSFTGVQPQHF. The CDR3, as DNA: TGTGCCAGCAGTTTTACAGGGGTTCAGCCCCAGCATTTT.